This T cell receptor beta chain came from a study of a mutant IDH1 vaccine in newly diagnosed glioma. As for the study in general: Earlier care involved radiotherapy, temozolomide, or both, and the majority received both. Findings and limits, study-wide: Shifts in the top peripheral T cell clonotypes seemed unrelated to pseudoprogression.

This sample's time point: baseline, week 1 (first vaccination visit). Treatment indicated: pre-vaccination baseline after standard-of-care therapy. The method was immunoSEQ multiplex PCR; TCRdb's version includes in-frame clones alone and lacks a portion of them. The data contain about 88,000 clones, over 75% of them singletons. A note on this clone: Its specificity is unknown.

The junction had 7 bases not matched to a gene; V was cut back by 5 bases and J by 5 bases. The CDR3 extends over 15 amino acids. Germline V lookup: CDR1 MNHEY, CDR2 SVGAGI. The V call is TRBV6-5, the J call TRBJ2-5; 11 bases fit TRBD1. The sample consisted of PBMCs, taken from a glioma patient treated with radiotherapy, temozolomide or both. This TCR derives from a man aged 35 to 55 with glioma. Some clones in this sample may be carry-over from other donors' samples. The CDR3: CASSPRTGGLETQYF. The CDR3 coding sequence is TGTGCCAGCAGTCCCAGGACAGGGGGCTTGGAGACCCAGTACTTC.